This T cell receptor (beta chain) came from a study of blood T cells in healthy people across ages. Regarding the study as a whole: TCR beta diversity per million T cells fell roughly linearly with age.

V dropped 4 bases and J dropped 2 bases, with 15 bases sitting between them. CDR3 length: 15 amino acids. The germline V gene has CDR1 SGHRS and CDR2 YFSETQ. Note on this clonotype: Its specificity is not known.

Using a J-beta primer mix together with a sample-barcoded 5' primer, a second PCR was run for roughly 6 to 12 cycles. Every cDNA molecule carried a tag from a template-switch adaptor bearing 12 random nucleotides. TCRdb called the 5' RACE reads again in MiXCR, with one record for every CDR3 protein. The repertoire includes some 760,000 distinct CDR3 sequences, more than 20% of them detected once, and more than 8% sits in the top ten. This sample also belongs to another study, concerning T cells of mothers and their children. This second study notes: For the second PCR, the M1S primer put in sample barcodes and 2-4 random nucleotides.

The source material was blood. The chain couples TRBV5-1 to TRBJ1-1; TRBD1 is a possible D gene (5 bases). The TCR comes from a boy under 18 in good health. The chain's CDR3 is CASSVGTPPNTEAFF. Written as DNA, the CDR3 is TGCGCCAGCAGCGTGGGGACCCCACCCAACACTGAAGCTTTCTTT.